This T cell receptor beta chain appears in the sequencing data of a study of vaccination and CD4 T cells after COVID-19. Treatment defined: approximately nine-day PBMC culture with coronavirus spike peptide pools or control peptides (ViraFEST assay). As for this clonotype: Its target is unknown.

The CDR3 consists of 12 residues. Germline CDR1 is DFQATT and CDR2 is SNEGSKA (reference sequence). The V gene lost 3 bases and the J gene lost 2 bases, with 6 bases spanning the gap. With the Oncomine TCR Beta short-read assay, DNA from cultured CD4+ T cells was sequenced. A single record per CDR3 protein comes from TCRdb applying MiXCR to the PCR reads. The sample shows about 20,000 distinct CDR3 sequences, 42% of them seen only once. The rearrangement uses TRBV20-1 and TRBJ2-3; D may correspond to TRBD1 or TRBD2 (5 bases each). The TCR originated in a human donor who received a COVID-19 vaccine. The sequences come from CD4+ T cells from blood, cultured in vitro, collected before SARS-CoV-2 vaccination. CDR3 DNA: TGCAGTGCTAGCGGGACCACAGATACGCAGTATTTT. This codes for CSASGTTDTQYF.